This T cell receptor (beta chain) was recovered during a study of blood T cell repertoires in COVID-19. Study details: Sample material is recorded as cDNA or gDNA derived from T cells, B-cell-depleted T cells, or PBMCs.

In the source study's methods: Amplification of reference gene primers provided the estimated nucleated cell counts. The assay was immunoSEQ multiplex PCR, and TCRdb's table has in-frame clones only and misses some. The V and J calls and the clone size are those of that table, but D and trimming were determined from the DNA. The sample carries around 370,000 clones, roughly 90% recorded once. Germline V gives CDR1 MGHRA, CDR2 YSYEKL. This CDR3 region has 16 residues. Deletions cut 4 bases from V and 6 bases from J, with 16 bases between. Seattle researchers signed up patients amid active infection and tracked them longitudinally.

The source material was peripheral blood. The J gene is TRBJ1-6, the V gene TRBV4-1, with D perhaps matching TRBD1 (6 bases). The source of this sequence is a woman between 70 and 85 years old with COVID-19, enrolled during active disease. The chain's CDR3 is CASSLLLQGSNSPLHF. The CDR3 coding sequence is TGCGCCAGCAGCCTTCTCCTACAGGGCAGTAATTCACCCCTCCACTTT.